These 15 T cell receptor beta chains came from one sample sequenced in a study of T cells after posttransplantation cyclophosphamide. Sequencing used immunoSEQ multiplex PCR; TCRdb keeps in-frame clones, though not all of them. This sample has 30,000 to 50,000 clones, each found more than once. Material: PBMCs. Receptor source: a woman aged 45-59 years in good health and a related stem cell transplant donor.

In its sample, this clone was seen many times. This CDR3 reads CASSLGQTSVGQETQYF. The CDR3 DNA reads TGCGCCAGCAGCTTGGGCCAGACTAGCGTAGGACAAGAGACCCAGTACTTC. The chain is built from TRBV5-1 and TRBJ2-5, with TRBD2 identical over 8 bases. The germline V gene has CDR1 SGHRS and CDR2 YFSETQ. The CDR3 covers 17 residues. V shed 0 bases, J shed 2 bases, and the junction held 9 bases outside the gene matches.

This clone was counted many times. V is TRBV7-8 and J is TRBJ2-5, with D uncertain. Trimming took off 2 bases at V and 4 bases at J, with 5 bases between the two ends. CDR3 length: 12 residues. Germline V gene data show CDR1 as SGHVS and CDR2 as FQNEAQ. The CDR3 here is CASSLSVETQYF. The CDR3, as DNA: TGTGCCAGCAGCTTATCAGTAGAGACCCAGTACTTC.

In this sample, this clone turned up many times. The chain recombines TRBV4-1 with TRBJ1-1; D is unclear. V lost 0 bases, J lost 1 base, and 12 bases lay in between. The CDR3 has 16 amino acids. Germline V gives CDR1 MGHRA, CDR2 YSYEKL. The CDR3 sequence is CASSQDAIHKNTEAFF. The DNA for the CDR3 is TGCGCCAGCAGCCAAGACGCCATACACAAGAACACTGAAGCTTTCTTT.

This clone occurred many times. The CDR3 here is CASSVDGTPNQPQHF. In nucleotides, the CDR3 is TGTGCCAGCAGCGTAGATGGCACACCAAATCAGCCCCAGCATTTT. The rearrangement links TRBV9 to TRBJ1-5; no reliable D call. Germline CDR1 is SGDLS and CDR2 is YYNGEE. CDR3 size: 15 residues. The V and J ends lost 0 bases and 4 bases respectively, with 11 bases between them.

The gene calls are TRBV5-1 and TRBJ2-5, with a weak D call TRBD1 (6 bases). CDR1 SGHRS and CDR2 YFSETQ come from the germline V gene. The CDR3 runs to 14 residues. Trimming left V 0 bases short and J 13 bases short, with 19 bases between. CDR3 loop: CASSLDVVGAARYF. The CDR3 DNA follows: TGCGCCAGCAGCTTGGATGTAGTGGGGGCGGCCCGGTACTTC.

This clone appeared many times. CDR3 sequence (DNA): TGTGCCAGCAGGGGGCCGGGCGAGCAGTACTTC. This encodes CASRGPGEQYF. V usage is TRBV6-5 and J usage is TRBJ2-7, with D tentatively TRBD1 (5 bases). This CDR3 has 11 residues. Germline CDR1 and CDR2: MNHEY and SVGAGI. The V end lost 6 bases, the J end lost 6 bases, and 9 bases lay between the germline ends.

The sample holds many counts of this clone. The V and J genes are TRBV9 and TRBJ1-3; 8 bases are a match to TRBD1. Trimming at V came to 0 bases and at J to 3 bases, leaving 2 bases not matched to a gene. This CDR3 contains 15 residues. From germline, CDR1 is SGDLS and CDR2 YYNGEE. The CDR3 reads CASSVDGTGGNTIYF. CDR3 bases: TGTGCCAGCAGCGTAGATGGGACAGGTGGAAACACCATATATTTT.

This clone was observed a handful of times. The chain joins TRBV6-6 to TRBJ2-7; maybe TRBD2 (5 bases). The V end lost 2 bases, the J end lost 3 bases, and 8 bases lay between the germline ends. CDR1 and CDR2 (germline): MNHNY, SVGAGI (reference sequence). There are 13 residues in the CDR3. CDR3 protein: CASSYLGSYEQYF. In nucleotides, the CDR3 is TGTGCCAGCAGTTACCTGGGGAGCTACGAGCAGTACTTC.

At least ten counts were recorded for this clone. J is TRBJ2-7 and V is TRBV5-1; 7 bases line up with TRBD2. Germline lookup yields CDR1 SGHRS and CDR2 YFSETQ. This CDR3 is 17 amino acids long. V was pared by 0 bases and J by 7 bases, with 16 bases of the junction left unmatched. The CDR3 sequence is CASSLGPLTRGTWEQYF. CDR3 nucleotides: TGCGCCAGCAGCTTGGGGCCTCTAACGCGGGGGACGTGGGAGCAGTACTTC. The full variable domain, its missing parts supplied by reference TRBV5-1 and TRBJ2-7, is KAGVTQTPRYLIKTRGQQVTLSCSPISGHRSVSWYQQTPGQGLQFLFEYFSETQRNKGNFPGRFSGRQFSNSRSEMNVSTLELGDSALYLCASSLGPLTRGTWEQYFGPGTRLTVT.

Many counts were recorded for this clone. This sequence joins TRBV9 and TRBJ1-1; 7 positions match TRBD1. CDR3 length equals 18 residues. The germline gives CDR1 SGDLS, CDR2 YYNGEE. Trimming at V came to 3 bases and at J to 1 base, leaving 15 bases not matched to a gene. CDR3 bases: TGTGCCAGCAGCGCCAGGGACAGCAGCAATGCTAGGAACACTGAAGCTTTCTTT. Translated: CASSARDSSNARNTEAFF.

This clone was found many times. The chain links TRBV7-9 to TRBJ1-2, with unresolved D. Germline V gene lookup returns CDR1 SEHNR and CDR2 FQNEAQ (reference sequence). V lost 3 bases and J lost 6, with 8 bases in between. This CDR3 contains 12 residues. CDR3 protein: CASSFNGNGYTF. The CDR3 region has the DNA TGTGCCAGCAGCTTCAACGGGAATGGCTACACCTTC.

This clone was seen repeatedly, ten times or more. The chain couples TRBV13 to TRBJ2-2; D is possibly TRBD2 (6 bases). Trimming pared 2 bases from V and 0 bases from J, leaving 10 bases between. Germline V lookup: CDR1 PRHDT, CDR2 FYEKMQ (reference sequence). This CDR3 has 16 residues. CDR3 nucleotide sequence: TGTGCCAGCAGCTTACTCGGGGGATCGAACACCGGGGAGCTGTTTTTT. Amino acid sequence: CASSLLGGSNTGELFF.

This clone has a count of ten or more. The V gene is TRBV5-1, the J gene TRBJ2-5; TRBD1 agrees at 10 bases. CDR1 SGHRS and CDR2 YFSETQ come from the germline V gene. This CDR3 spans 14 amino acids. Unmatched junction bases numbered 3, after V lost 3 bases and J lost 4 bases. CDR3 in DNA: TGCGCCAGCAGCTCTCGGACAGGGGGAGAGACCCAGTACTTC. Its translation is CASSSRTGGETQYF.

The table lists this clone with many counts. The chain combines TRBV12-2 with TRBJ2-7; TRBD1, the D gene given by the table, was not confirmed from the DNA. TRBV12-2 is shown as a pseudogene. This CDR3 has 18 residues. The CDR3 spells CASRLADGRDRKGDEQYF. CDR3 sequence (DNA): TGTGCAAGTCGCTTAGCGGATGGGAGGGACAGGAAGGGCGACGAGCAGTACTTC.

This clone was seen repeatedly, ten times or more. The chain combines TRBV10-3 with TRBJ2-7, with 7 bases identical to TRBD2. Germline V gene sequence: CDR1 ENHRY, CDR2 SYGVKD. V was pared by 6 bases and J by 2 bases, with 4 bases of the junction left unmatched. This CDR3 has 13 residues. The CDR3 loop is CAISWAGAYEQYF. The CDR3 region has the DNA TGTGCCATCAGCTGGGCGGGGGCCTACGAGCAGTACTTC.